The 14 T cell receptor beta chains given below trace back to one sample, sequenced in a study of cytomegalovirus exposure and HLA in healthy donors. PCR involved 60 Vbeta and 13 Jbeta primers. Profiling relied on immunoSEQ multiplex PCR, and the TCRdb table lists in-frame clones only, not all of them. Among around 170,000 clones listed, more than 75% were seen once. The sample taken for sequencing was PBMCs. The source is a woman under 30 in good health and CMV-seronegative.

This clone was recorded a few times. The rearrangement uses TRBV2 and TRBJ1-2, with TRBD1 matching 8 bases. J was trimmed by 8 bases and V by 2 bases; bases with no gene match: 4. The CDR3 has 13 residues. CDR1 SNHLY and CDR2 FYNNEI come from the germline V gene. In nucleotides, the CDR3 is TGTGCCAGCAGTGAATGGACAGGGCAGGGCTACACCTTC. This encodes CASSEWTGQGYTF. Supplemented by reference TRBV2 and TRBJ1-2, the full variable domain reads EPEVTQTPSHQVTQMGQEVILRCVPISNHLYFYWYRQILGQKVEFLVSFYNNEISEKSEIFDDQFSVERPDGSNFTLKIRSTKLEDSAMYFCASSEWTGQGYTFGSGTRLTVV.

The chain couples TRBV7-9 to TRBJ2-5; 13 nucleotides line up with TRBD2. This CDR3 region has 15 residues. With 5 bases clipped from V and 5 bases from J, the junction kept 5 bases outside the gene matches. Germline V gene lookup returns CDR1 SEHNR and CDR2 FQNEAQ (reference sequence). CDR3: CASSKGLAGMETQYF. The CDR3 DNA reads TGTGCCAGCAGCAAGGGACTAGCGGGAATGGAGACCCAGTACTTC.

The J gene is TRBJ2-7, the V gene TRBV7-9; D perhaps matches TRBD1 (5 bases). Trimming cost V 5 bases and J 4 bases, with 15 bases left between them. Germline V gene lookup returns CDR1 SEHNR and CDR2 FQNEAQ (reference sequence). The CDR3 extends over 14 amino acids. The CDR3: CASSPQGQSYEQYF. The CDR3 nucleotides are TGTGCCAGCAGCCCGCAGGGTCAGTCGTACGAGCAGTACTTC.

The CDR3: CASSEALFMQYF. The CDR3 coding sequence is TGTGCCAGCAGTGAAGCCCTATTTATGCAGTATTTT. V usage is TRBV6-1 and J usage is TRBJ2-3; D ambiguous. V was pared by 0 bases and J by 11 bases, with 9 bases between. The CDR3 runs to 12 residues. Germline loops: CDR1 MNHNS, CDR2 SASEGT.

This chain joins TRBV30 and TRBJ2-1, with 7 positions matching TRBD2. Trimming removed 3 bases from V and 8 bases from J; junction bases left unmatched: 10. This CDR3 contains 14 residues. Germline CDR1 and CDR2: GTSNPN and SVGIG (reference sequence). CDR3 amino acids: CAWRFGGSSYEQFF. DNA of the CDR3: TGTGCCTGGAGATTTGGCGGGAGTTCGTATGAGCAGTTCTTC.

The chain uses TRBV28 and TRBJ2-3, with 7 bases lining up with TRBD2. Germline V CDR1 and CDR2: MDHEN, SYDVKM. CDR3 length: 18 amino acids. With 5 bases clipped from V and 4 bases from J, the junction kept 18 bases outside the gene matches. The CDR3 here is CASSEASLRGRGADTQYF. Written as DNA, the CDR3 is TGTGCCAGCAGTGAGGCTTCGCTACGCGGGAGAGGAGCAGATACGCAGTATTTT.

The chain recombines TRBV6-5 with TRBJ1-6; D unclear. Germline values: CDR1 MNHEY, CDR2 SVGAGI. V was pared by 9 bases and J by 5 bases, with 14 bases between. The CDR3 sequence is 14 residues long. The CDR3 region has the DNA TGTGCCAGTCATAAGCTACCCGATAATTCACCCCTCCACTTT. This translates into CASHKLPDNSPLHF.

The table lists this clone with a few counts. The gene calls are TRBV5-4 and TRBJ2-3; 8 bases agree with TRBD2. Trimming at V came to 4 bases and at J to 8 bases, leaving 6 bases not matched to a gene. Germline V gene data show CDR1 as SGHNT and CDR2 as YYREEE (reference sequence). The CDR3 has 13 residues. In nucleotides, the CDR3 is TGTGCCAGCAGCGCCGGGACTAGTGGTACGCAGTATTTT. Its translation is CASSAGTSGTQYF.

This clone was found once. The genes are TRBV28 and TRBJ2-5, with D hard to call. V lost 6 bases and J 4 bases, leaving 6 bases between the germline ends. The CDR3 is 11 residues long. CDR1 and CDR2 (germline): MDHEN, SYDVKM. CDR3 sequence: CASRARETQYF. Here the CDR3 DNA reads TGTGCCAGCAGGGCTCGAGAGACCCAGTACTTC.

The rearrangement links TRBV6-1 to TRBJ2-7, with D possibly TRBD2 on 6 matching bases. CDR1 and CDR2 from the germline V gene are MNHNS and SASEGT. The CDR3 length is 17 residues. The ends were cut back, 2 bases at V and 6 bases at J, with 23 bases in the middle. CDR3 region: CASSEWLRQARGSEQYF. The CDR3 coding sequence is TGTGCCAGCAGTGAATGGTTGCGGCAGGCACGGGGGAGCGAGCAGTACTTC.

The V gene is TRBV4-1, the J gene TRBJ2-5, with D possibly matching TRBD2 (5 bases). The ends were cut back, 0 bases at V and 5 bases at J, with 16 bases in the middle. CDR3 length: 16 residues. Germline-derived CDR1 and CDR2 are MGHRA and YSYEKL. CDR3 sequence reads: CASSQDMKGVRETQYF. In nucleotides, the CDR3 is TGCGCCAGCAGCCAAGATATGAAGGGAGTACGGGAGACCCAGTACTTC.

CDR3 protein: CASSLGAGLNGYTF. The CDR3, as DNA: TGTGCCAGCAGTTTGGGCGCGGGGCTGAATGGCTACACCTTC. The rearrangement uses TRBV28 and TRBJ1-2; D perhaps matches TRBD1 (5 bases). Per germline, CDR1 MDHEN and CDR2 SYDVKM. V was trimmed by 3 bases and J by 6 bases, leaving 14 bases between them. This CDR3 has 14 residues.

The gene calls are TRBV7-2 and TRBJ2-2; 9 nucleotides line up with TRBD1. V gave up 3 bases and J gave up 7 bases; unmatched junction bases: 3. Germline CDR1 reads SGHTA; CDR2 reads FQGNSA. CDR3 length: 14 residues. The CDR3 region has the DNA TGTGCCAGCAGCTTGGGACAGGGATTCGGGGAGCTGTTTTTT. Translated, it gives CASSLGQGFGELFF.

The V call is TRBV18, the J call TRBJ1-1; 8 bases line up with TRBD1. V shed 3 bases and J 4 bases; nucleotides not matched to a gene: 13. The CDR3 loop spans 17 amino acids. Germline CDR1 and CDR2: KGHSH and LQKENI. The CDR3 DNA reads TGTGCCAGCTCACCGAACGGAGGGACAGGCCGTCCCACTGAAGCTTTCTTT. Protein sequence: CASSPNGGTGRPTEAFF.